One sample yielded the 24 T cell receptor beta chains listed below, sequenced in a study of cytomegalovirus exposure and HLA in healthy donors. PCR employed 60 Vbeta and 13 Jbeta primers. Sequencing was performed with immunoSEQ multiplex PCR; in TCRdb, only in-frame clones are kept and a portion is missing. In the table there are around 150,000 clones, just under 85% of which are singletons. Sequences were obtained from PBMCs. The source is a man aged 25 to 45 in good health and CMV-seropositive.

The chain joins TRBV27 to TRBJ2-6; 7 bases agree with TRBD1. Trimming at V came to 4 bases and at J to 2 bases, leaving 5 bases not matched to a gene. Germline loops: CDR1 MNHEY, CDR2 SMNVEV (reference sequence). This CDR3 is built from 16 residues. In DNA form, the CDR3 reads TGTGCCAGCAGTTCGGACAGGTTAGCTGGGGCCAACGTCCTGACTTTC. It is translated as CASSSDRLAGANVLTF. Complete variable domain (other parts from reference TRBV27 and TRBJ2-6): EAQVTQNPRYLITVTGKKLTVTCSQNMNHEYMSWYRQDPGLGLRQIYYSMNVEVTDKGDVPEGYKVSRKEKRNFPLILESPSPNQTSLYFCASSSDRLAGANVLTFGAGSRLTVL.

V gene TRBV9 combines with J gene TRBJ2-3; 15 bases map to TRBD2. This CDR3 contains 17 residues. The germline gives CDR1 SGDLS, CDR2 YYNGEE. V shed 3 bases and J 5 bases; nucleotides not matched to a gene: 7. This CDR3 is CASSGGTSGRWGDTQYF. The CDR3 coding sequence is TGTGCCAGCAGCGGTGGGACTAGCGGGAGGTGGGGAGATACGCAGTATTTT.

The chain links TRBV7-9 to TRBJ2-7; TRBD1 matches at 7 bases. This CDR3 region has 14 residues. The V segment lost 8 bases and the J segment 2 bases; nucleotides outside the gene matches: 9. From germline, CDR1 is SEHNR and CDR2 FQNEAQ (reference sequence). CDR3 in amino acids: CASAPGQTTYEQYF. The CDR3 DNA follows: TGTGCCAGCGCACCGGGACAGACGACCTACGAGCAGTACTTC.

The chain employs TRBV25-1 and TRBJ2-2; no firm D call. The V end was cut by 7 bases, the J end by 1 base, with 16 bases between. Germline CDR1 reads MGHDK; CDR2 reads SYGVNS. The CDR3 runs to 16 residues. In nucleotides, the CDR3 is TGTGCCAGCACCGACTTCCGGGTCCAGAACACCGGGGAGCTGTTTTTT. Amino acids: CASTDFRVQNTGELFF.

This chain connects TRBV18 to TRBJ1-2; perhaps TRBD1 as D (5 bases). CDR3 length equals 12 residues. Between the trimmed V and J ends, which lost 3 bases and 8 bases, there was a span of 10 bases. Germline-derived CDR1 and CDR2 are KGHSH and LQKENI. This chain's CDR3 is CASSPDMYGYTF. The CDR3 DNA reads TGTGCCAGCTCACCGGACATGTACGGCTACACCTTC.

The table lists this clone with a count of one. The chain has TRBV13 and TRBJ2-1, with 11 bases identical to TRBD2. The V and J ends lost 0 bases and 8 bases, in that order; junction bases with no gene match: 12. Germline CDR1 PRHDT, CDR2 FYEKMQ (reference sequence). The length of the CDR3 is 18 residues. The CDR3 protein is CASSLGGSGGAGSDEQFF. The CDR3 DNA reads TGTGCCAGCAGCTTAGGCGGTAGCGGGGGGGCCGGGTCAGATGAGCAGTTCTTC.

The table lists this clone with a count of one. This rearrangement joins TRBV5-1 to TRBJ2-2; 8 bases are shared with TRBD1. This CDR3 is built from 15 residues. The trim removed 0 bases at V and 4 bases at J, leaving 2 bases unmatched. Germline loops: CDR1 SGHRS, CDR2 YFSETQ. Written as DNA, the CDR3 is TGCGCCAGCAGCTTGGGACAGGGGAGCACCGGGGAGCTGTTTTTT. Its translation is CASSLGQGSTGELFF.

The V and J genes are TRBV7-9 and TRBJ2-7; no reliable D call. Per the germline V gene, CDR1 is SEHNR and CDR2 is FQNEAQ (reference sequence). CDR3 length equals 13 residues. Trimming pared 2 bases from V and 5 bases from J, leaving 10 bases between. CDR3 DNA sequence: TGTGCCAGCAGCTTAACCACTGGTGACGAGCAGTACTTC. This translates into CASSLTTGDEQYF.

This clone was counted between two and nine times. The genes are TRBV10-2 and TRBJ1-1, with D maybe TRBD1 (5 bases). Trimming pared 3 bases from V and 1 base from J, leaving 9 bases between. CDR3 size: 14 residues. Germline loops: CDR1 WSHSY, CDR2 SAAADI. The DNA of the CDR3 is TGCGCCAGCAGTGAAGGACACACGAACACTGAAGCTTTCTTT. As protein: CASSEGHTNTEAFF.

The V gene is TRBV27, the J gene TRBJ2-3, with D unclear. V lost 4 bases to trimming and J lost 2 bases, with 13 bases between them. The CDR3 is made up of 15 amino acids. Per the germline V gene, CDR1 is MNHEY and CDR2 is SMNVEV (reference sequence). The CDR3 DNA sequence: TGTGCCAGCAGTTCTTCCGGAGATAACACAGATACGCAGTATTTT. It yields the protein CASSSSGDNTDTQYF.

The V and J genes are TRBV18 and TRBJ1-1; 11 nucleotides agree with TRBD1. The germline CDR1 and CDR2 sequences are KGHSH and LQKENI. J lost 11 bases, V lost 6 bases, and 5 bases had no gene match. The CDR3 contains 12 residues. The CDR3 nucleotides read TGTGCCAGCTCGGGACAGGGGGGTGCGGCTTTCTTT. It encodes CASSGQGGAAFF.

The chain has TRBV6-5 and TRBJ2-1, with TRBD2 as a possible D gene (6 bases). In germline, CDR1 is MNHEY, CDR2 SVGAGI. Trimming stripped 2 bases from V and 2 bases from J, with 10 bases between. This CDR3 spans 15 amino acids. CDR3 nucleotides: TGTGCCAGCAGTTACAAGGGGACTCCCTACAATGAGCAGTTCTTC. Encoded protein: CASSYKGTPYNEQFF.

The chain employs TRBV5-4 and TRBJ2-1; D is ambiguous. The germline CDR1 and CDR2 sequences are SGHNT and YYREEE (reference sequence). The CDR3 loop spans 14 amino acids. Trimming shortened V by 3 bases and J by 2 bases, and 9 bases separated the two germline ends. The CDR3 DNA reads TGTGCCAGCAGCTCCGTTAGCACCTACAATGAGCAGTTCTTC. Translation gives CASSSVSTYNEQFF.

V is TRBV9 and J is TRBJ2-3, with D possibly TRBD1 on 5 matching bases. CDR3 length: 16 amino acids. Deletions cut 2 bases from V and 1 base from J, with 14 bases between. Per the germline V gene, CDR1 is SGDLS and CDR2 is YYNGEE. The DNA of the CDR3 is TGTGCCAGCAGCGTTAGTCCAGGGTGGGGCACAGATACGCAGTATTTT. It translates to CASSVSPGWGTDTQYF.

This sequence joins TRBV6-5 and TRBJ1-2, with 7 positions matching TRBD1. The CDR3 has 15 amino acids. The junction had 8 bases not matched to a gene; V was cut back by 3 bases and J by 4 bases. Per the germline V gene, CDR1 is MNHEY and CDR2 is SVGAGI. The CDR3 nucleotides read TGTGCCAGCAGTTATTCAGGGGGTGATAGCTATGGCTACACCTTC. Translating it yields CASSYSGGDSYGYTF.

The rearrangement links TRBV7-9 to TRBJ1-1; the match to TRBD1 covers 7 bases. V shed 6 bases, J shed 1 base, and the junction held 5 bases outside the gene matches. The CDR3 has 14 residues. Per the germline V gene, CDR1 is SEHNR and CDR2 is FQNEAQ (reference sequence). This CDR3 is CASRVTGENTEAFF. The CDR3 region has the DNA TGTGCCAGCAGGGTTACAGGGGAGAACACTGAAGCTTTCTTT.

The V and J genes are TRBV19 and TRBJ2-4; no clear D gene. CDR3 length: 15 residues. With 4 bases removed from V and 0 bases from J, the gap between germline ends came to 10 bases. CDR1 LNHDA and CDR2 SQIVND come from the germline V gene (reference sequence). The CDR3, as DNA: TGTGCCAGTAGTACCTCCGCGGTAGCCAAAAACATTCAGTACTTC. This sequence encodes CASSTSAVAKNIQYF.

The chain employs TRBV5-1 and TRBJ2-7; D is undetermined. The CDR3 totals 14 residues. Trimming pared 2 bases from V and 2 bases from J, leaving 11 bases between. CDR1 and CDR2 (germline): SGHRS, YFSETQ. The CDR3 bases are TGCGCCAGCAGCTTTTCGGAGCCAGCCTACGAGCAGTACTTC. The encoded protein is CASSFSEPAYEQYF.

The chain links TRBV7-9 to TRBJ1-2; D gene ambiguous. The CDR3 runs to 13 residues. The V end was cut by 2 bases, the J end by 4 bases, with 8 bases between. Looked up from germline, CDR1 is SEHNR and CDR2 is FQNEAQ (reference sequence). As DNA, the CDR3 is TGTGCCAGCAGCTTACAGGTTATCTATGGCTACACCTTC. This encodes CASSLQVIYGYTF.

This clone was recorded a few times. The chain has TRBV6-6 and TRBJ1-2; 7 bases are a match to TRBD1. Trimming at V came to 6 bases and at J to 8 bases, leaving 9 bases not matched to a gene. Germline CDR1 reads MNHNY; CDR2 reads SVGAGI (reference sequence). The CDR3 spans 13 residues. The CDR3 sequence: CASRPTGEEGYTF. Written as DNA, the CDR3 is TGTGCCAGCAGACCTACAGGGGAGGAAGGCTACACCTTC.

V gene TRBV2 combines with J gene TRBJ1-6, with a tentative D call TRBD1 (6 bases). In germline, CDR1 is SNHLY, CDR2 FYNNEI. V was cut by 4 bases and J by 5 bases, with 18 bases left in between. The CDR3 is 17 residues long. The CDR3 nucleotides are TGTGCCAGCAGTGCACAGGGTGTAAAACCGAATAATTCACCCCTCCACTTT. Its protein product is CASSAQGVKPNNSPLHF.

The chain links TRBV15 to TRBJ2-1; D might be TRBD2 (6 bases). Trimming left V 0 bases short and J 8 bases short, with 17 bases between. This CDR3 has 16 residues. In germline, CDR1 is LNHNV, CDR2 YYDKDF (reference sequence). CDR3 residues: CATSRDGRYGRDEQFF. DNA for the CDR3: TGTGCCACCAGCAGAGATGGGAGGTATGGAAGGGATGAGCAGTTCTTC.

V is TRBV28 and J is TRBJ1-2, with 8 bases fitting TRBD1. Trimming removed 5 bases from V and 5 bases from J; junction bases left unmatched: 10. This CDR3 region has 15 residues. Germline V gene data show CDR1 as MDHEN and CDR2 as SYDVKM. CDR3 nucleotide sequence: TGTGCCAGCAGTGCGGGGGACAGGCCCCTGTATGGCTACACCTTC. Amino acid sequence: CASSAGDRPLYGYTF.

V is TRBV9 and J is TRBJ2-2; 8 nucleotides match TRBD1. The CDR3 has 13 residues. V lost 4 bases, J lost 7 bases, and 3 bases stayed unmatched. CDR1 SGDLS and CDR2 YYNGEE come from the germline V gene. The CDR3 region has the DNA TGTGCCAGCAGCTCTACAGGGGGCGGGGAGCTGTTTTTT. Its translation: CASSSTGGGELFF. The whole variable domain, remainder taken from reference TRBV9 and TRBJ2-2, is DSGVTQTPKHLITATGQRVTLRCSPRSGDLSVYWYQQSLDQGLQFLIQYYNGEERAKGNILERFSAQQFPDLHSELNLSSLELGDSALYFCASSSTGGGELFFGEGSRLTVL.